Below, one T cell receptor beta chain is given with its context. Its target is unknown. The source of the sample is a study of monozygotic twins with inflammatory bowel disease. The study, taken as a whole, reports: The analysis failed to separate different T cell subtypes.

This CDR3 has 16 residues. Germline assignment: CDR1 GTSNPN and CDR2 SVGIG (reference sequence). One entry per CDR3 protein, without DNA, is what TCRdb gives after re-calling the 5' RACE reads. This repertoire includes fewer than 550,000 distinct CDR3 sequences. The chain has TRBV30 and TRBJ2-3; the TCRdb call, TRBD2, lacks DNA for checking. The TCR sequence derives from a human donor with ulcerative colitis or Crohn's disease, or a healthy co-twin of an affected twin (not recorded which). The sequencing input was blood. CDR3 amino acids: CAWSPGLAGSTDTQYF.